The entry that follows covers one TCR beta chain sequence. Its antigen is unknown. Using immunoSEQ multiplex PCR, the repertoire was profiled, and TCRdb retains in-frame clones only, with some absent. The table records over a million clones, about 75% of them present only once. V was pared by 3 bases and J by 2 bases, with 14 bases between. Per the germline V gene, CDR1 is SGHRS and CDR2 is YFSETQ. The CDR3 length is 16 residues. Every donor, a Caucasian adult, lived in Nashville, Tennessee. These data belong to a study of shared clonotypes between healthy human individuals. Across the study: Donor ages ranged 18 to 49 years: two women, a few men.

Overall study results and limits: Across several donors, naive CD4 shared roughly 5%, naive CD8 less than 4%, memory CD4 2% to 2.5%, memory CD8 around 0.36%.

This clonotype was obtained from a young man in good health. The chain recombines TRBV5-1 with TRBJ2-2, with TRBD1 as a possible D gene (5 bases). Sequenced input: memory CD4+ T cells sorted from blood. The subset here: CD45RA-negative fraction. CDR3 sequence (DNA): TGCGCCAGCAGCTCGCTACAGGTTGCTAACACCGGGGAGCTGTTTTTT. Protein: CASSSLQVANTGELFF.